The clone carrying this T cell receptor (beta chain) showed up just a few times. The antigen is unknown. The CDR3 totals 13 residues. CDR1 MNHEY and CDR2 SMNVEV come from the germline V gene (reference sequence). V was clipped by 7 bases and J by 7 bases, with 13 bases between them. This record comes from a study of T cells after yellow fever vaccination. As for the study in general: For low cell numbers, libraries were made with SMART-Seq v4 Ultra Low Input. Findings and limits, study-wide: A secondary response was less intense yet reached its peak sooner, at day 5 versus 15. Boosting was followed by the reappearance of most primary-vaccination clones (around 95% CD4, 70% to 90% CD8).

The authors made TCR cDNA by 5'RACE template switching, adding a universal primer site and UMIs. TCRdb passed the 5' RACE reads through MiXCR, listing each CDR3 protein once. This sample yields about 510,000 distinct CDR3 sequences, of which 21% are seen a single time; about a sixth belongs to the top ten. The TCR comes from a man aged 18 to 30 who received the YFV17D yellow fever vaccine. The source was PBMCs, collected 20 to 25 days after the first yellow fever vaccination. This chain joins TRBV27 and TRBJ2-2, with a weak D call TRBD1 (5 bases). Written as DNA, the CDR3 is TGTGCCAGCAATAGACAGCAGGGCGGGGAGCTGTTTTTT. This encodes CASNRQQGGELFF.